The source of this TCR beta chain is a study of T cell responses to AZD1222 COVID-19 vaccine. With regard to this clone: Antigen specificity is unknown.

The assay was immunoSEQ multiplex PCR, and TCRdb's table has in-frame clones only and misses some. The sample yields around 160,000 clones, 92% seen once. General study results and limits: The donor cohort was predominantly white British with a female majority, and clonal diversity may have been underestimated. Spike-specific TCRs gained breadth and depth after people received two AZD1222 doses. Spike-spanning, vaccine-associated CD4 TCRs were dominant at 160-218 and 743-854. Unmutated variant regions reportedly attract nearly half of all spike-specific TCRs.

The CDR3 length is 15 residues. Germline CDR1 reads LNHNV; CDR2 reads YYDKDF (reference sequence). Losses at the gene ends were 0 bases for V and 7 bases for J; bases not matched to a gene: 5. The sequence was obtained from an adult who received the AZD1222 COVID-19 vaccine. The chain combines TRBV15 with TRBJ2-1, with TRBD1 identical over 8 bases. This specimen consisted of peripheral blood, obtained 28 days after the second AZD1222 dose. CDR3 loop: CATSREGRGLNEQFF. DNA for the CDR3: TGTGCCACCAGCAGAGAGGGCAGGGGGCTAAATGAGCAGTTCTTC.